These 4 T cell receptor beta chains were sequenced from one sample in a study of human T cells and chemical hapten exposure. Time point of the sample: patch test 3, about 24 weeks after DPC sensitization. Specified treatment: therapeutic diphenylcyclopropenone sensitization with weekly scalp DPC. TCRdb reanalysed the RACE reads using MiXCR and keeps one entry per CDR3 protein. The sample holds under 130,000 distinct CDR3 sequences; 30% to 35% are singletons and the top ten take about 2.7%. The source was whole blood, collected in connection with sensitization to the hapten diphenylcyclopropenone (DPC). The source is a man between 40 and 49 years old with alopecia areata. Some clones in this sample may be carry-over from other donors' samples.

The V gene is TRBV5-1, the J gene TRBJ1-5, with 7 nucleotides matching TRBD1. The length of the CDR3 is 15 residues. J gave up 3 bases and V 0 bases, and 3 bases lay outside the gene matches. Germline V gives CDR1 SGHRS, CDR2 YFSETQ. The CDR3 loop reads CASSLGGQFNQPQHF. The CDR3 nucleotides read TGCGCCAGCAGCTTGGGGGGACAGTTCAATCAGCCCCAGCATTTT.

In DNA form, the CDR3 reads TGCAGCGTTGAGCCTAGCGGGAAAGTCGGGGAGCTGTTTTTT. Translated: CSVEPSGKVGELFF. V and J are TRBV29-1 and TRBJ2-2; TRBD2 matches at 9 bases. Germline trimming cut 3 bases from V and 7 bases from J; bases unmatched to any gene: 6. The germline V gene has CDR1 SQVTM and CDR2 ANQGSEA. CDR3 length equals 14 residues.

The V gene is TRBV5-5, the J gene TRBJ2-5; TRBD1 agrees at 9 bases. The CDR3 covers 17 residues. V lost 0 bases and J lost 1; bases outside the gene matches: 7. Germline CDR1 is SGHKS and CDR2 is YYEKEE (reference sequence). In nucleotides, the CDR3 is TGTGCCAGCAGCTTGGGATCCGGGACAGGGCCCCAAGAGACCCAGTACTTC. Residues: CASSLGSGTGPQETQYF. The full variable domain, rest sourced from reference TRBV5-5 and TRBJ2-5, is DAGVTQSPTHLIKTRGQQVTLRCSPISGHKSVSWYQQVLGQGPQFIFQYYEKEERGRGNFPDRFSARQFPNYSSELNVNALLLGDSALYLCASSLGSGTGPQETQYFGPGTRLLVL.

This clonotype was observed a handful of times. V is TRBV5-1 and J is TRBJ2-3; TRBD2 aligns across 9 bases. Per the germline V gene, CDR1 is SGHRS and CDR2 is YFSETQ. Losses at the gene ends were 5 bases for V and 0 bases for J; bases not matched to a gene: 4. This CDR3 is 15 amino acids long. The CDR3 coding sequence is TGCGCCAGCAGAGTAGCGGGAGAGAGCACAGATACGCAGTATTTT. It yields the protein CASRVAGESTDTQYF.